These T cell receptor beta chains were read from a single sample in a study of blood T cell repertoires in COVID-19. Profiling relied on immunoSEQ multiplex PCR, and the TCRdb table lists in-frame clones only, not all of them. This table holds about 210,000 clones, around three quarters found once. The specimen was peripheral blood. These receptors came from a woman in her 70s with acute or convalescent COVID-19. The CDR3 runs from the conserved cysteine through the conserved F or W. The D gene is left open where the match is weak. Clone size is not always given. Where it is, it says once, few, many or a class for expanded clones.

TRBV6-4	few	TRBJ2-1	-	TGTGCCAGCAGTGACTCATGGGGCACCCACAATGAGCAGTTCTTC	CASSDSWGTHNEQFF
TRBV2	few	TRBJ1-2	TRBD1	TGTGCCAGCAGTCCGGGACAGGAGTATGGCTACACCTTC	CASSPGQEYGYTF
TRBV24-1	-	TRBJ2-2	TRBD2	TGTGCCCCCCGGGGGACGGGCGGGGGGCTGAAAAACGACCACACCGGGGAGCTGTTTTTT	CAPRGTGGGLKNDHTGELFF
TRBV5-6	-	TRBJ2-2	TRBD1	TGTGCCAGCAGCCCACCGGGACAGGGTAGCGCCGGGGAGCTGTTTTTT	CASSPPGQGSAGELFF
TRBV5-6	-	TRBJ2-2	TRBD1	TGTGCCAGCAGCCACAACAGGGGGTCGGGTACCGGGGAGCTGTTTTTT	CASSHNRGSGTGELFF
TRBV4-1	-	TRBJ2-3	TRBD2	TGCGCCAGCAGCCAAGATCTAGCGGGGGGACCAGATACGCAGTATTTT	CASSQDLAGGPDTQYF
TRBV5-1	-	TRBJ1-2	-	TGCGCCAGCAGCTTGCTTTTCGGAGGCGACTATGGCTACACCTTC	CASSLLFGGDYGYTF
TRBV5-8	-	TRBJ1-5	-	TGTGCCAGCAGCTTGAGAACAGGGTATCAGCCCCAGCATTTT	CASSLRTGYQPQHF
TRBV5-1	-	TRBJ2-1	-	TGCGCCAGCAGCTTGGATTGGATGCGGGCTGACAATGAGCAGTTCTTC	CASSLDWMRADNEQFF
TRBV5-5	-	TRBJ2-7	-	TGTGCCAGCAGCTTAGCGTACAACTACGAGCAGTACTTC	CASSLAYNYEQYF
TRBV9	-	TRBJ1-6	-	TGTGCCAGCACGGACAGTTCTAATTCACCCCTCCACTTT	CASTDSSNSPLHF
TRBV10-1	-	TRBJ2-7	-	TGCGCCAGCAGTTCAGCTCCTCCAGGGCTTACCTACGAGCAGTACTTC	CASSSAPPGLTYEQYF
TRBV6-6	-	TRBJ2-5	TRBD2	TGTGCCAGCAGTCTCTCGAGTTACGGGGGGGCCGGGGAGACCCAGTACTTC	CASSLSSYGGAGETQYF
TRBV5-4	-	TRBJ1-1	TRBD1	TGTGCCAGCAGCCCGGCCGGCCTGGGACAGGGGAACACTGAAGCTTTCTTT	CASSPAGLGQGNTEAFF
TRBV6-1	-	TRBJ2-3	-	TGTGCCAGCAGTGATCCGCTTAACTTCGTGGATACGCAGTATTTT	CASSDPLNFVDTQYF
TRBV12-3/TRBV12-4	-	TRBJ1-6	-	TGTGCCAGCAGTCCAGGCCGTGGGTCCCTCCACTTT	CASSPGRGSLHF
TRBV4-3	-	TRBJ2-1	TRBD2	TGCGCCAGCAGCCAAACCCGGACTAGCGGGGGCTATAGGACTAGCGCGGAGGAGCAGTTCTTC	CASSQTRTSGGYRTSAEEQFF
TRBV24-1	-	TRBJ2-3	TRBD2	TGTGCCACCAGTGATCTCGAGCGGGGGGCCACAGATACGCAGTATTTT	CATSDLERGATDTQYF
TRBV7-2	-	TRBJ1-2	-	TGTGCCAGCAGCTTAATCCAGGGGACACTCAACTATGGCTACACCTTC	CASSLIQGTLNYGYTF
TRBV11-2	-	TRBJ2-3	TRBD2	TGTGCCAGCAGCTTAGAACAGCGGGGGGCCTTCTGGGATACGCAGTATTTT	CASSLEQRGAFWDTQYF
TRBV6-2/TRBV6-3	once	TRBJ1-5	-	TGTGCCAGCGGTTCCCAGGGCGGTCAGCCCCAGCATTTT	CASGSQGGQPQHF
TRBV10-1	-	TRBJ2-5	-	TGCGCCAGGACCCGAGGTAGCGGAGAAGAGACCCAGTACTTC	CARTRGSGEETQYF